The sample holds many counts of the clone carrying this T cell receptor (beta chain). These data are taken from a study of T cells after posttransplantation cyclophosphamide. Here immunoSEQ multiplex PCR was the method, and the copy in TCRdb shows in-frame clones only, minus some. The sample includes some 40,000 clones, none of them occurring once. The germline V gene encodes CDR1 SEHNR and CDR2 FQNEAQ (reference sequence). The CDR3 sequence is 14 residues long. J lost 3 bases, V lost 4 bases, and 3 bases had no gene match. On the day of bone marrow donation, the related graft donor provided peripheral blood.

V is TRBV7-9 and J is TRBJ1-5; 7 bases map to TRBD1. The origin of this receptor is a man in his forties or fifties in good health, CMV-negative, and a related stem cell transplant donor. Sequenced input: PBMCs. The CDR3 nucleotides are TGTGCCAGCAGCTCGACAGGGTACAATCAGCCCCAGCATTTT. Protein product: CASSSTGYNQPQHF.